The present T cell receptor (beta chain) was sequenced within a study of T cells in Graves' hyperthyroidism and ophthalmopathy. Study observations and caveats: With a median lead of approximately 6 months before onset, the model predicted ophthalmopathy.

V was shortened by 6 bases and J by 7 bases, with 13 bases between the two germline ends. The CDR3 totals 13 residues. Germline lookup yields CDR1 DFQATT and CDR2 SNEGSKA (reference sequence). This clonotype was seen repeatedly, ten times or more. The target antigen is unknown. TCR beta CDR3 regions were amplified from RNA. HTBI primers drove first-round RT-PCR of the TCR CDR3. In TCRdb, the multiplex PCR reads were re-called with MiXCR into one record per CDR3 protein. The repertoire holds under 400,000 distinct CDR3 sequences, approximately 16% seen once, with about 21% in the top ten. The chain links TRBV20-1 to TRBJ1-6; possible D gene TRBD1, 5 bases. The sequence derives from a woman in her sixties with Graves' ophthalmopathy. The specimen sequenced was blood. The CDR3 nucleotides are TGCAGTGCACCCGACAGTAGGAATTCACCCCTCCACTTT. Its protein is CSAPDSRNSPLHF.